This T cell receptor (beta chain) was observed in a study of vaccination effects on CD4 cells after COVID-19. Overall study context: Post-vaccine draws lagged the second dose by a median of 72 days.

Antigen-specific CD4+ T cells were expanded with viral peptide pools in the ViraFEST assay before sequencing. Culture proceeded for approximately nine days, and CD4+ T cells were then isolated. Each person got two doses of an mRNA SARS-CoV-2 vaccine, BNT162b2 or mRNA-1273. The researchers cultured approximately 2 million PBMC per well with about 10 IU/ml IL-2 and roughly 9.2 ug/ml peptides. CDR1 and CDR2 (germline): KGHSH, LQKENI. This CDR3 is 14 amino acids long. The ends were cut back, 3 bases at V and 5 bases at J, with 10 bases in the middle. This clone was detected once. Its target is not known. Overall study findings and caveats: Of the vaccine-induced clones from healthy vaccinees, merely 1 of 255 recognized common cold coronaviruses as well. Clones that were induced by infection or by vaccine showed marked contraction late after vaccination.

Method: immunoSEQ multiplex PCR; TCRdb's copy keeps in-frame clones and lacks some. The sample carries roughly 46,000 clones, nearly 75% recorded once. The receptor was isolated from a human donor who received a COVID-19 vaccine. Specimen: CD4+ T cells from PBMCs cultured with HCoV-OC43 spike peptides, collected after COVID-19 vaccination. The subset is: HCoV-OC43 spike overlapping peptide pool stimulation. The chain couples TRBV18 to TRBJ1-4; TRBD1 is a possible D gene (6 bases). This CDR3 reads CASSPRQENEKLFF. CDR3 sequence (DNA): TGTGCCAGCTCACCGAGACAGGAGAATGAAAAACTGTTTTTT.